Below, 22 T cell receptor beta chains from the same sample are listed, as sequenced in a study of cytomegalovirus exposure and HLA in healthy donors (dated by TCRdb to about 2017). The method behind the library was the immunoSEQ multiplex PCR assay. For the multiplex PCR, a mixture combining 60 forward primers for TCR Vbeta segments and 13 reverse primers for TCR Jbeta segments was used. In TCRdb, the immuneACCESS table is reduced to in-frame sequences with V and J assigned. These tables do not hold every clone; where another copy was compared, an unresolved V gene accounts for under half, and the others remain unexplained. Here the sample has about 180,000 clones; over 75% occur a single time. The top ten hold approximately 0.47% of the sample. The material sequenced was PBMCs. The receptors derive from a woman aged 50 to 65 in good health and CMV-seronegative.

V is TRBV27 and J is TRBJ2-1; D might be TRBD2 (5 bases). Looked up from germline, CDR1 is MNHEY and CDR2 is SMNVEV (reference sequence). The CDR3 consists of 15 residues. Between the trimmed V and J ends, which lost 0 bases and 12 bases, there was a span of 18 bases. The CDR3 DNA reads TGTGCCAGCAGTTTATCAGAAATTAGGTCAGAGGGGCAGTTCTTC. Translating gives CASSLSEIRSEGQFF.

This chain links TRBV27 with TRBJ2-7; D uncertain. This CDR3 is built from 12 residues. In germline, CDR1 is MNHEY, CDR2 SMNVEV (reference sequence). V was shortened by 8 bases and J by 1 base, with 9 bases between the two germline ends. The CDR3 sequence: CASGLASYEQYF. CDR3 DNA: TGTGCCAGCGGGTTAGCATCCTACGAGCAGTACTTC.

The gene calls are TRBV9 and TRBJ1-1; possible D gene TRBD1, 5 bases. Trimming removed 0 bases at V and 4 bases at J, with 13 bases between. Germline values: CDR1 SGDLS, CDR2 YYNGEE. The CDR3 totals 15 residues. CDR3 residues: CASSVGAGLSTEAFF. In nucleotides, the CDR3 is TGTGCCAGCAGCGTAGGGGCAGGGCTGAGCACTGAAGCTTTCTTT.

V and J are TRBV5-8 and TRBJ2-7; no clear D gene. Trimming stripped 4 bases from V and 3 bases from J, with 8 bases between. The CDR3 extends over 12 amino acids. Germline V gene lookup returns CDR1 SGHTS and CDR2 YDEGEE. CDR3 sequence (DNA): TGTGCCAGCAGCGCGAGTTACTACGAGCAGTACTTC. Its translation is CASSASYYEQYF.

The chain combines TRBV6-5 with TRBJ2-5; 9 nucleotides match TRBD1. The germline V gene has CDR1 MNHEY and CDR2 SVGAGI. V was pared by 6 bases and J by 5 bases, with 10 bases of the junction left unmatched. The CDR3 contains 15 residues. Here the CDR3 reads CASSLQGAIGETQYF. The CDR3 nucleotides read TGTGCCAGCAGCTTACAGGGGGCGATCGGGGAGACCCAGTACTTC.

The CDR3 bases are TGTGCCAGCAGTGTTGATAGCGGGAGAAGGTACGAGCAGTACTTC. Amino acid sequence: CASSVDSGRRYEQYF. The V call is TRBV2, the J call TRBJ2-7, with 9 nucleotides matching TRBD2. This CDR3 is 15 amino acids long. With V trimmed by 4 bases and J by 4 bases, 8 bases remained unmatched. CDR1 SNHLY and CDR2 FYNNEI come from the germline V gene.

The chain recombines TRBV5-1 with TRBJ2-7; 9 bases are shared with TRBD1. The J segment lost 2 bases and the V segment lost 0 bases, leaving 3 bases of the junction unmatched. From germline, CDR1 is SGHRS and CDR2 YFSETQ. The CDR3 has 15 residues. The CDR3 DNA is TGCGCCAGCAGCTTGGGGGGGACAGGGACCTACGAGCAGTACTTC. Its translation is CASSLGGTGTYEQYF.

This clone was seen a single time. V and J are TRBV10-1 and TRBJ2-7, with 8 nucleotides matching TRBD1. Germline V lookup: CDR1 WNHNN, CDR2 SYGVQD (reference sequence). This CDR3 contains 15 residues. The DNA for the CDR3 is TGCGCGCGAGGCCCTGGACAGGGCACTTCCTACGAGCAGTACTTC. It codes for CARGPGQGTSYEQYF.

This chain uses TRBV10-1 with TRBJ2-1; D ambiguous. The CDR3 length is 16 residues. The V gene's germline CDR1 is WNHNN and CDR2 SYGVQD (reference sequence). Trimming removed 6 bases from V and 4 bases from J, with 19 bases in between. This chain's CDR3 is CASSMKTGSMYNEQFF. DNA for the CDR3: TGCGCCAGCAGCATGAAGACTGGTTCGATGTACAATGAGCAGTTCTTC.

V is TRBV7-9 and J is TRBJ1-2; weak D call: TRBD1 (6 bases). Germline-derived CDR1 and CDR2 are SEHNR and FQNEAQ (reference sequence). Trimming took 2 bases from V and 4 from J, leaving 14 bases between them. The CDR3 has 15 amino acids. The CDR3 DNA is TGTGCCAGCAGCTTAAGTTCAGGGGCCCCCTATGGCTACACCTTC. Its translation: CASSLSSGAPYGYTF.

The chain recombines TRBV28 with TRBJ1-2; a weak D match, TRBD1 (6 bases). This CDR3 comprises 14 residues. CDR1 MDHEN and CDR2 SYDVKM come from the germline V gene. The germline V and J ends were trimmed by 2 bases and 4 bases, with 11 bases remaining between them. The CDR3 loop reads CASSLIQGGYGYTF. The CDR3 coding sequence is TGTGCCAGCAGTTTAATACAGGGTGGCTATGGCTACACCTTC.

This chain connects TRBV2 to TRBJ1-2; D unclear. The CDR3 runs to 16 residues. CDR1 and CDR2 from the germline V gene are SNHLY and FYNNEI. Trimming removed 7 bases from V and 5 bases from J, with 23 bases in between. The CDR3 coding sequence is TGTGCCAGCACCTTAATATCATCATGGGCTGAATATGGCTACACCTTC. Translation: CASTLISSWAEYGYTF.

The chain combines TRBV7-2 with TRBJ2-1, with 8 bases aligning to TRBD1. V was clipped by 3 bases and J by 13 bases; unmatched bases: 11. The CDR3 is 14 amino acids. Germline V CDR1 and CDR2: SGHTA, FQGNSA. CDR3 bases: TGTGCCAGCAGCTTCCGCGACAGGGGATTGGATCAGTTCTTC. Amino acids: CASSFRDRGLDQFF. Full variable domain (remainder filled in from reference TRBV7-2 and TRBJ2-1): GAGVSQSPSNKVTEKGKDVELRCDPISGHTALYWYRQSLGQGLEFLIYFQGNSAPDKSGLPSDRFSAERTGGSVSTLTIQRTQQEDSAVYLCASSFRDRGLDQFFGPGTRLTVL.

A remark on this clone: The junction and the germline gene differ at one end; a read error may be behind it. The chain uses TRBV5-1 and TRBJ2-4; 7 bases fit TRBD1. The CDR3 is 16 residues long. Germline CDR1 SGHRS, CDR2 YFSETQ. CDR3 in amino acids: CASSVPGQLAKNSQYF. CDR3 bases: TGCGCCAGCAGCGTACCGGGACAGCTAGCCAAAAACAGTCAGTACTTC.

The chain joins TRBV7-9 to TRBJ2-7, with D tentatively TRBD2 (6 bases). V shed 5 bases and J shed 3 bases, with 8 bases lying between them. CDR1 is SEHNR and CDR2 is FQNEAQ in the germline V gene (reference sequence). The CDR3 runs to 12 residues. The CDR3 nucleotides read TGTGCCAGCAGCGGGGGGTTCTACGAGCAGTACTTC. Amino acid sequence: CASSGGFYEQYF.

The chain uses TRBV9 and TRBJ1-1; D uncertain. Between the trimmed V and J ends, which lost 1 base and 6 bases, there was a span of 16 bases. The germline CDR1 and CDR2 sequences are SGDLS and YYNGEE. The CDR3 covers 15 residues. CDR3 coding DNA: TGTGCCAGCAGCGTACTTCGGGCGGGATACGCTGAAGCTTTCTTT. Translating it yields CASSVLRAGYAEAFF.

The gene calls are TRBV2 and TRBJ1-2; possible D gene TRBD1, 5 bases. This CDR3 comprises 13 residues. Trimming shortened V by 6 bases and J by 4 bases, and 12 bases separated the two germline ends. Per the germline V gene, CDR1 is SNHLY and CDR2 is FYNNEI. CDR3 in amino acids: CASRGRGFYGYTF. The CDR3, as DNA: TGTGCCAGCAGGGGGAGGGGTTTCTATGGCTACACCTTC. The full variable domain, with the rest looked up from reference TRBV2 and TRBJ1-2, is EPEVTQTPSHQVTQMGQEVILRCVPISNHLYFYWYRQILGQKVEFLVSFYNNEISEKSEIFDDQFSVERPDGSNFTLKIRSTKLEDSAMYFCASRGRGFYGYTFGSGTRLTVV.

This chain uses TRBV9 with TRBJ2-3; D call uncertain. Trimming stripped 2 bases from V and 0 bases from J, with 7 bases between. Per germline, CDR1 SGDLS and CDR2 YYNGEE. This CDR3 has 14 amino acids. The CDR3 here is CASSVLPSTDTQYF. The CDR3 DNA follows: TGTGCCAGCAGCGTTCTCCCCAGCACAGATACGCAGTATTTT.

J is TRBJ2-7 and V is TRBV28, with D perhaps matching TRBD2 (6 bases). The germline V gene has CDR1 MDHEN and CDR2 SYDVKM. The ends were cut back, 1 base at V and 5 bases at J, with 15 bases in the middle. The CDR3 sequence is 15 residues long. The CDR3 DNA follows: TGTGCCAGCAGTTTATCCTGGGGGGTAAGAGACGAGCAGTACTTC. Amino acids: CASSLSWGVRDEQYF.

The chain combines TRBV6-6 with TRBJ2-1; D is uncertain. V lost 0 bases to trimming and J lost 8 bases, with 11 bases between them. Germline assignment: CDR1 MNHNY and CDR2 SVGAGI (reference sequence). The CDR3 is made up of 14 amino acids. The CDR3 coding sequence is TGTGCCAGCAGTTACTCGATTCAGGTCTATGAGCAGTTCTTC. It specifies CASSYSIQVYEQFF.

This chain connects TRBV7-2 to TRBJ2-7, with a tentative D call TRBD2 (5 bases). The CDR3 length is 15 residues. The germline CDR1 and CDR2 sequences are SGHTA and FQGNSA. Trimming pared 6 bases from V and 2 bases from J, leaving 17 bases between. The CDR3 DNA is TGTGCCAGCAGTTCGTTGCGGGTAAAGGCCTACGAGCAGTACTTC. This codes for CASSSLRVKAYEQYF. The whole variable domain, filled in from reference TRBV7-2 and TRBJ2-7, reads GAGVSQSPSNKVTEKGKDVELRCDPISGHTALYWYRQSLGQGLEFLIYFQGNSAPDKSGLPSDRFSAERTGGSVSTLTIQRTQQEDSAVYLCASSSLRVKAYEQYFGPGTRLTVT.

The chain uses TRBV5-1 and TRBJ2-4, with D possibly being TRBD2 (5 bases). The CDR3 is made up of 13 amino acids. The germline V and J ends were trimmed by 0 bases and 8 bases, with 9 bases remaining between them. Germline V gene lookup returns CDR1 SGHRS and CDR2 YFSETQ. The CDR3 here is CASSLGIGDIQYF. In nucleotides, the CDR3 is TGCGCCAGCAGCTTGGGCATCGGGGACATTCAGTACTTC.